The clone carrying this T cell receptor beta chain was found a few times. Its matching antigen is unknown. The entry originates in a study of regulatory T cells in long-lasting Graves disease. Points from the study as a whole: The small sample size may have reduced accuracy. Peripheral blood alone, not thyroid tissue, underwent study. Persistent patients shared 2,741 public clonotypes among themselves. Newly diagnosed patients shared fewer, at about a thousand.

For TCR beta, libraries came from iRepertoire HTBI primers and Arm-PCR of CDR3 regions. MiXCR, run by TCRdb on the multiplex PCR reads, gives a single entry per CDR3 protein. The data show over 200,000 distinct CDR3 sequences, around 20% seen once. Time point of the sample: newly diagnosed GD, antithyroid drugs for less than 3 months. From PBMCs, RNA was extracted and then used to make the TCR library. Sequencing used peripheral blood mononuclear cells (PBMCs), obtained at new diagnosis, from a patient treated with antithyroid drugs. This sequence was found in a female donor with Graves disease.

The CDR3 is CASSYFNSNYEQYF. In DNA, the CDR3 is TGTGCCAGCAGTTACTTTAACAGCAACTACGAGCAGTACTTC. The rearrangement joins TRBV6-2 or TRBV6-3 to TRBJ2-7; D is undetermined. Germline V gene sequence: CDR1 MNHEY, CDR2 SVGEGT. The CDR3 contains 14 residues. Trimming removed 1 base at V and 3 bases at J, with 10 bases between.